This passage covers 26 T cell receptor beta chains from one sample sequenced in a study of blood T cells in healthy people across ages. Next came a second PCR, run for about 7 to 12 cycles, which used a sample-barcoded 5' primer along with a J-beta primer mix. TCRdb independently ran MiXCR on the 5' RACE reads; one entry per CDR3 protein. Among roughly 1.5 million distinct CDR3 sequences listed, 35% to 45% were seen once. Input material: blood. The source of these receptors is a woman younger than 35 in good health.

The rearrangement links TRBV28 to TRBJ1-1; D is possibly TRBD1 (5 bases). This CDR3 is 17 amino acids long. V shed 5 bases and J shed 0 bases, with 19 bases lying between them. Per germline, CDR1 MDHEN and CDR2 SYDVKM. As DNA, the CDR3 is TGTGCCAGCAGTGACAGCGCCAAATCTTTTATGAACACTGAAGCTTTCTTT. Protein: CASSDSAKSFMNTEAFF.

The chain couples TRBV20-1 to TRBJ1-1; D remains unclear. This CDR3 contains 14 residues. Germline V lookup: CDR1 DFQATT, CDR2 SNEGSKA (reference sequence). The germline V and J ends were trimmed by 5 bases and 4 bases, with 17 bases remaining between them. In nucleotides, the CDR3 is TGCAGTGCTTGGGATTCGTCCTACGGCACTGAAGCTTTCTTT. It codes for CSAWDSSYGTEAFF.

This clonotype was counted many times. Sequence at one end of the junction differs from germline and may be a read error. The J gene is TRBJ2-1, the V gene TRBV4-3; 8 positions match TRBD2. The CDR3 is 14 residues long. CDR1 and CDR2 from the germline V gene are LGHNA and YSLEER. The chain's CDR3 is CASSRTSSYNEQFF. CDR3 bases: TGTGCCAGCAGCCGGACTAGCAGCTACAATGAGCAGTTCTTC.

The chain has TRBV20-1 and TRBJ1-1, with a tentative D call TRBD1 (5 bases). This CDR3 comprises 15 residues. Trimming removed 5 bases at V and 1 base at J, with 17 bases between. Germline V CDR1 and CDR2: DFQATT, SNEGSKA (reference sequence). The CDR3 is CSASLTGTSNTEAFF. CDR3 nucleotides: TGCAGTGCTTCCCTTACCGGGACTTCGAACACTGAAGCTTTCTTT.

This clonotype has just a few counts. The J gene is TRBJ1-1, the V gene TRBV6-2 or TRBV6-3; D is unresolved. Trimming pared 0 bases from V and 3 bases from J, leaving 11 bases between. CDR1 MNHEY and CDR2 SVGEGT come from the germline V gene. This CDR3 region has 15 residues. This CDR3 reads CASSYSTMGYTEAFF. The CDR3 nucleotides are TGTGCCAGCAGTTACTCGACCATGGGGTACACTGAAGCTTTCTTT.

The chain is built from TRBV4-1 and TRBJ2-7, with 14 bases matching TRBD2. V lost 3 bases and J lost 3; bases outside the gene matches: 7. The CDR3 extends over 17 amino acids. Germline lookup yields CDR1 MGHRA and CDR2 YSYEKL. The CDR3 DNA reads TGCGCCAGCAGCCAGGGACTAGCGGGGGCTATTGGCTACGAGCAGTACTTC. Residues: CASSQGLAGAIGYEQYF.

This rearrangement joins TRBV5-1 to TRBJ2-1, with D tentatively TRBD2 (5 bases). Germline lookup yields CDR1 SGHRS and CDR2 YFSETQ. Trimming pared 0 bases from V and 4 bases from J, leaving 14 bases between. The CDR3 is 16 residues long. CDR3 nucleotides: TGCGCCAGCAGCTTGGCTCGGGCGGGCCTTTACAATGAGCAGTTCTTC. It translates to CASSLARAGLYNEQFF.

The rearrangement joins TRBV3-1 to TRBJ2-3, with D unclear. V lost 6 bases and J lost 0, with 7 bases in between. This CDR3 is built from 13 residues. CDR1 and CDR2 (germline): LGHDT, YNNKEL (reference sequence). The CDR3 spells CASRLKSTDTQYF. For the CDR3, the DNA is TGTGCCAGCAGGCTGAAGAGCACAGATACGCAGTATTTT.

The chain combines TRBV4-1 with TRBJ2-7; TRBD2 is a possible D gene (5 bases). Deletions cut 1 base from V and 5 bases from J, with 12 bases between. This CDR3 has 14 residues. From germline, CDR1 is MGHRA and CDR2 YSYEKL. CDR3 sequence reads: CASSQAPGLNEQYV. The CDR3 coding sequence is TGCGCCAGCAGCCAAGCTCCGGGGTTGAACGAGCAGTACGTC.

CDR3 coding DNA: TGCAGCGTTGAGGACCCCGCAGGGGGACCCCCTGCAGCTTTCTTT. As protein: CSVEDPAGGPPAAFF. The chain is built from TRBV29-1 and TRBJ1-1; 7 nucleotides align to TRBD1. Per the germline V gene, CDR1 is SQVTM and CDR2 is ANQGSEA. CDR3 length: 15 residues. V shed 3 bases and J 10 bases; nucleotides not matched to a gene: 17.

In regard to this clonotype: The junction departs from the called germline gene at one end, perhaps through a read error. The chain joins TRBV10-1 to TRBJ2-3; perhaps TRBD1 as D (5 bases). The CDR3 is made up of 13 amino acids. The germline gives CDR1 WNHNN, CDR2 SYGVQD (reference sequence). CDR3 amino acids: CASSLDSRDTQYF. The CDR3 coding sequence is TGCGCCAGCAGTTTAGACAGCAGAGATACGCAGTATTTT.

This clonotype was recorded at least ten times. V is TRBV9 and J is TRBJ2-3; D tentatively reads TRBD1 or TRBD2 (5 bases each). Trimming shortened V by 3 bases and J by 2 bases, and 7 bases separated the two germline ends. CDR1 and CDR2 (germline): SGDLS, YYNGEE. This CDR3 is 13 amino acids long. CDR3 sequence (DNA): TGTGCCAGCAGCGGGGGGACCACAGATACGCAGTATTTT. Protein sequence: CASSGGTTDTQYF.

The chain has TRBV29-1 and TRBJ2-6; D call uncertain. The CDR3 contains 13 residues. Germline assignment: CDR1 SQVTM and CDR2 ANQGSEA. The V end was cut by 4 bases, the J end by 0 bases, with 4 bases between. DNA for the CDR3: TGCAGCGTTGCAGCCTCTGGGGCCAACGTCCTGACTTTC. Its translation: CSVAASGANVLTF. The variable domain in full, completed from reference TRBV29-1 and TRBJ2-6, reads SAVISQKPSRDICQRGTSLTIQCQVDSQVTMMFWYRQQPGQSLTLIATANQGSEATYESGFVIDKFPISRPNLTFSTLTVSNMSPEDSSIYLCSVAASGANVLTFGAGSRLTVL.

The rearrangement links TRBV7-2 to TRBJ1-6, with a tentative D call TRBD1 (5 bases). V gave up 4 bases and J gave up 10 bases, with 11 bases separating them. The CDR3 extends over 13 amino acids. CDR1 is SGHTA and CDR2 is FQGNSA in the germline V gene. DNA of the CDR3: TGTGCCAGCAGCTGGCAGGGTGGATCACCCCTCCACTTT. Its protein product is CASSWQGGSPLHF.

The chain has TRBV4-3 and TRBJ2-5; 8 bases map to TRBD1. The assigned J gene may be wrong: the sequence end matches TRBJ2-7 better. The germline gives CDR1 LGHNA, CDR2 YSLEER. This CDR3 contains 14 residues. Here the CDR3 DNA reads TGCGCCAGCAGCCAGGGAAAGACAGGGGACGAGCAGTACTTC. Translation gives CASSQGKTGDEQYF.

This clonotype has just a few counts. The V gene is TRBV9, the J gene TRBJ1-5; a weak D match, TRBD1 (5 bases). The germline gives CDR1 SGDLS, CDR2 YYNGEE. The CDR3 spans 18 residues. V lost 0 bases and J lost 7, with 23 bases in between. Here the CDR3 DNA reads TGTGCCAGCAGCGTAGTACGTGCGGGACCCAATTTAATGCAGCCCCAGCATTTT. Residues: CASSVVRAGPNLMQPQHF. Based on the CDR3 plus reference TRBV9 and TRBJ1-5, the full variable domain is DSGVTQTPKHLITATGQRVTLRCSPRSGDLSVYWYQQSLDQGLQFLIQYYNGEERAKGNILERFSAQQFPDLHSELNLSSLELGDSALYFCASSVVRAGPNLMQPQHFGDGTRLSIL.

The chain has TRBV27 and TRBJ1-6; no clear D. The germline V gene has CDR1 MNHEY and CDR2 SMNVEV (reference sequence). V shed 4 bases and J shed 8 bases, with 9 bases lying between them. CDR3 length equals 13 residues. CDR3 nucleotide sequence: TGTGCCAGCAGTTCCTTCCACCATTCACCCCTCCACTTT. It specifies CASSSFHHSPLHF.

This clonotype was found many times. The genes are TRBV20-1 and TRBJ2-1; 9 bases match TRBD2. V dropped 2 bases and J dropped 9; count of bases not matched to a gene: 5. This CDR3 has 13 amino acids. Germline CDR1 is DFQATT and CDR2 is SNEGSKA (reference sequence). CDR3 region: CSARSSGTGEQFF. The CDR3 coding sequence is TGCAGTGCTAGATCTAGCGGGACGGGTGAGCAGTTCTTC.

CDR3 protein: CASSQSRRGTDTQYF. CDR3 DNA sequence: TGTGCCAGCAGTCAATCACGGAGGGGCACAGATACGCAGTATTTT. The chain has TRBV3-1 and TRBJ2-3, with D possibly matching TRBD2 (6 bases). The CDR3 is made up of 15 amino acids. Germline V gene sequence: CDR1 LGHDT, CDR2 YNNKEL (reference sequence). Deletions cut 6 bases from V and 1 base from J, with 14 bases between.

This clonotype turned up a few times. This chain joins TRBV5-1 and TRBJ2-1; D might be TRBD2 (5 bases). This CDR3 spans 17 amino acids. Germline loops: CDR1 SGHRS, CDR2 YFSETQ. V was shortened by 0 bases and J by 3 bases, with 16 bases between the two germline ends. The CDR3 nucleotides read TGCGCCAGCAGCTTGGCCTTCCCGGCGGGCGGCTACAATGAGCAGTTCTTC. As protein: CASSLAFPAGGYNEQFF.

This clonotype has just a few counts. The V call is TRBV7-2, the J call TRBJ1-3; D is uncertain. V was shortened by 1 base and J by 0 bases, with 4 bases between the two germline ends. Germline values: CDR1 SGHTA, CDR2 FQGNSA. The CDR3 extends over 14 amino acids. The CDR3 loop is CASSLGFSGNTIYF. CDR3 bases: TGTGCCAGCAGCTTAGGATTCTCTGGAAACACCATATATTTT.

There are a few counts of this clonotype. This chain links TRBV6-2 or TRBV6-3 with TRBJ1-5; D is uncertain. CDR3 length equals 13 residues. V dropped 8 bases and J dropped 3 bases, with 11 bases sitting between them. The germline V gene has CDR1 MNHEY and CDR2 SVGEGT. The CDR3 DNA reads as TGTGCCAGCGGCACGAGGATCAATCAGCCCCAGCATTTT. Encoded protein: CASGTRINQPQHF.

V and J are TRBV25-1 and TRBJ1-1, with D hard to call. The germline V gene encodes CDR1 MGHDK and CDR2 SYGVNS. The CDR3 extends over 13 amino acids. With 1 base removed from V and 5 bases from J, the gap between germline ends came to 8 bases. The CDR3 nucleotides are TGTGCCAGCAGTGAATTTCTTGAGACTGAAGCTTTCTTT. This gives the protein CASSEFLETEAFF.

There are many counts of this clonotype. The V and J genes are TRBV7-2 and TRBJ2-7; D unresolved. The ends were cut back, 5 bases at V and 7 bases at J, with 12 bases in the middle. Germline CDR1 SGHTA, CDR2 FQGNSA. CDR3 length: 12 amino acids. Written as DNA, the CDR3 is TGTGCCAGCAGCCTGGGTTTGGGGGAGCAGTACTTC. Residues: CASSLGLGEQYF.

The chain has TRBV7-2 and TRBJ1-5; weak D call: TRBD1 (5 bases). Germline V gene sequence: CDR1 SGHTA, CDR2 FQGNSA. CDR3 length equals 16 residues. The V end was cut by 3 bases, the J end by 6 bases, with 18 bases between. This CDR3 is CASSFELGPGSQPQHF. CDR3 nucleotide sequence: TGTGCCAGCAGCTTTGAGTTGGGGCCGGGCAGTCAGCCCCAGCATTTT.

V gene TRBV20-1 combines with J gene TRBJ2-7; 10 nucleotides match TRBD1. Germline CDR1 reads DFQATT; CDR2 reads SNEGSKA (reference sequence). J gave up 4 bases and V 3 bases, and 3 bases lay outside the gene matches. The CDR3 spans 13 residues. The CDR3 DNA sequence: TGCAGTGCTAGGGTGGGACAGGGGTACGAGCAGTACTTC. This sequence encodes CSARVGQGYEQYF.